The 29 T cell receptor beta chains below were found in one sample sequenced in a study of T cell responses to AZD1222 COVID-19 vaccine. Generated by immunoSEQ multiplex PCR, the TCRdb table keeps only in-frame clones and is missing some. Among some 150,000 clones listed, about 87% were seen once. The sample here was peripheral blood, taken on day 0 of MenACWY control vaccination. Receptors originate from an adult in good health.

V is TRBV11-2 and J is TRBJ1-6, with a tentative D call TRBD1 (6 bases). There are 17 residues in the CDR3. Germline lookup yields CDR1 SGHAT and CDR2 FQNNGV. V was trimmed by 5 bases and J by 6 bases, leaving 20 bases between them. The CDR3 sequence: CASSPPPVGAPNSPLHF. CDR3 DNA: TGTGCCAGCAGCCCACCTCCCGTGGGGGCTCCTAATTCACCCCTCCACTTT.

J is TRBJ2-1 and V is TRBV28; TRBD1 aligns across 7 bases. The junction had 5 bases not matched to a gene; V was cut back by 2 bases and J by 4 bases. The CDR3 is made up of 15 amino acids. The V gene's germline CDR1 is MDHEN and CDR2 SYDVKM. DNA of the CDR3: TGTGCCAGCAGTTTACCTCCGGGACAGTACAATGAGCAGTTCTTC. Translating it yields CASSLPPGQYNEQFF. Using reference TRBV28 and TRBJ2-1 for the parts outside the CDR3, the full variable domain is DVKVTQSSRYLVKRTGEKVFLECVQDMDHENMFWYRQDPGLGLRLIYFSYDVKMKEKGDIPEGYSVSREKKERFSLILESASTNQTSMYLCASSLPPGQYNEQFFGPGTRLTVL.

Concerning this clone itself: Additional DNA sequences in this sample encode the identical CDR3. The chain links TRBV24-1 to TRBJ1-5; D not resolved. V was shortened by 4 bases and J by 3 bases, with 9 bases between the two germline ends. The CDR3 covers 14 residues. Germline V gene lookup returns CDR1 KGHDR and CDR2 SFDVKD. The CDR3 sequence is CATSEGGFNQPQHF. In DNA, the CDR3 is TGTGCCACCAGTGAGGGAGGTTTCAATCAGCCCCAGCATTTT.

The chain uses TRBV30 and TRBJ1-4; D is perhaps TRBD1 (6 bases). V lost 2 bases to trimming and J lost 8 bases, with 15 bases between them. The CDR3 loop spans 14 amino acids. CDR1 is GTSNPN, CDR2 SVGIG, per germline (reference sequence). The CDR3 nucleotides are TGTGCCTGGAGTCCCGCAGGGGTGGGAGAAAAACTGTTTTTT. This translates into CAWSPAGVGEKLFF.

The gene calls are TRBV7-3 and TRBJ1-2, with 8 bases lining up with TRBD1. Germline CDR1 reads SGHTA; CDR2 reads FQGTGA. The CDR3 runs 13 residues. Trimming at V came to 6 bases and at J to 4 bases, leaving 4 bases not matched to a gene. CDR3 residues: CASSAGQAYGYTF. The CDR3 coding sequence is TGTGCCAGCAGTGCGGGACAGGCCTATGGCTACACCTTC.

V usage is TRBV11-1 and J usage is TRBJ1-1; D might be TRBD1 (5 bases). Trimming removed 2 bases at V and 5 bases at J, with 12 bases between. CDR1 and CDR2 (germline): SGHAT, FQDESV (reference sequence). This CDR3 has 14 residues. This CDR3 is CASSLNQGGTEAFF. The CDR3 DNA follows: TGTGCCAGCAGCTTAAATCAGGGTGGTACTGAAGCTTTCTTT.

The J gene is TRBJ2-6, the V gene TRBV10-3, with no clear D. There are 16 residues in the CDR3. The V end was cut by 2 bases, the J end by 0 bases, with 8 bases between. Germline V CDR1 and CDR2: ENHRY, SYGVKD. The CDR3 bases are TGTGCCATCAGTGAGCCGCGGAACTCTGGGGCCAACGTCCTGACTTTC. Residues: CAISEPRNSGANVLTF.

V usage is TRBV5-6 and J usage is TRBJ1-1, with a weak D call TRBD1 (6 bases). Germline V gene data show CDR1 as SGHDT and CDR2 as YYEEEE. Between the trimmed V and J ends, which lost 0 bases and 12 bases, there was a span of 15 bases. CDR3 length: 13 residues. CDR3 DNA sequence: TGTGCCAGCAGCTTGGCGTCAGGGGAGGAACCTTTCTTT. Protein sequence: CASSLASGEEPFF.

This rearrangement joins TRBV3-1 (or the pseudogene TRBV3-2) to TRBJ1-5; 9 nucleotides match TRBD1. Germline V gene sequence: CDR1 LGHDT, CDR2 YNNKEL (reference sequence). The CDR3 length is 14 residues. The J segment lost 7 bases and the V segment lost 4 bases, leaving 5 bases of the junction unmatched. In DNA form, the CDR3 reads TGTGCCAGCAGCCCAGGGACAGGGAAACAGCCCCAGCATTTT. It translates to CASSPGTGKQPQHF.

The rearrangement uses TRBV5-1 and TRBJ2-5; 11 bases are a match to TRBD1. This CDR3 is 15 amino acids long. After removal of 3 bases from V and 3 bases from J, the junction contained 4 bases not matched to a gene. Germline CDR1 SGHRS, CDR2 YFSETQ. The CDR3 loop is CASSSGQGDKETQYF. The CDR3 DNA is TGCGCCAGCAGCTCGGGACAGGGGGACAAAGAGACCCAGTACTTC.

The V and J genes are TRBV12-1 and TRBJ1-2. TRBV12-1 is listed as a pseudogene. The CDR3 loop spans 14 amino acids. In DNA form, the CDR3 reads TGTGCCAGCAGCTTTGCGCGAATATGTTCTGGCTACACCTTC. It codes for CASSFARICSGYTF.

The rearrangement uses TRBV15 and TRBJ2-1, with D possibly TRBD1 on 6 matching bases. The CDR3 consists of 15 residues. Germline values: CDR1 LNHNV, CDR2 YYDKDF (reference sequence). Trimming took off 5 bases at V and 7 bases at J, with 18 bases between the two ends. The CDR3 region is CATSSRTESGNEQFF. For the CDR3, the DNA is TGTGCCACCAGCTCACGGACAGAGAGTGGGAATGAGCAGTTCTTC.

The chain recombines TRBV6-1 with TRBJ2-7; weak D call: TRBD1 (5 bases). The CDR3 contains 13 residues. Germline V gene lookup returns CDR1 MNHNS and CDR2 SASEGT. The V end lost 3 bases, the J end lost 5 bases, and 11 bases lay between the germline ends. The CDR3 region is CASSDRVSDEQYF. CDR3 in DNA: TGTGCCAGCAGTGACAGGGTATCGGACGAGCAGTACTTC.

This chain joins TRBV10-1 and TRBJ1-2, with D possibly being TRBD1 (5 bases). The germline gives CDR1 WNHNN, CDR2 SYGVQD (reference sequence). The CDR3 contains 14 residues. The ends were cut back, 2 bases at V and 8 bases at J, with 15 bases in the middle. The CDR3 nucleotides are TGCGCCAGCAGTGAGACTAGGACATTACGGGGCTACACCTTC. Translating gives CASSETRTLRGYTF.

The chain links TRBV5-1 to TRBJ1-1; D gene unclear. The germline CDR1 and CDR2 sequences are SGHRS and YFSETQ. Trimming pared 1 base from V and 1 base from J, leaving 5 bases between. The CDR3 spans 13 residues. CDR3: CASSLPGNTEAFF. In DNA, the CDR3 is TGCGCCAGCAGCTTGCCCGGGAACACTGAAGCTTTCTTT.

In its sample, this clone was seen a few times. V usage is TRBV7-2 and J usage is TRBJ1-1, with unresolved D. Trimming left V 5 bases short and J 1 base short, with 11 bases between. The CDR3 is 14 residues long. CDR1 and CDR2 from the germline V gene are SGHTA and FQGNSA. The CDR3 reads CASSTLRANTEAFF. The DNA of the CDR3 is TGTGCCAGCAGCACCTTAAGGGCGAACACTGAAGCTTTCTTT.

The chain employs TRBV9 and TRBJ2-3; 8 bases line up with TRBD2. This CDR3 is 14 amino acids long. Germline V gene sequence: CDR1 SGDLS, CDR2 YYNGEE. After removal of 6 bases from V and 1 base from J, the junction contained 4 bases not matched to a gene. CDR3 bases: TGTGCCAGCACCGGACTAGCAGGCACAGATACGCAGTATTTT. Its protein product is CASTGLAGTDTQYF. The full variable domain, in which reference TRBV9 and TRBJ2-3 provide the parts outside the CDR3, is DSGVTQTPKHLITATGQRVTLRCSPRSGDLSVYWYQQSLDQGLQFLIQYYNGEERAKGNILERFSAQQFPDLHSELNLSSLELGDSALYFCASTGLAGTDTQYFGPGTRLTVL.

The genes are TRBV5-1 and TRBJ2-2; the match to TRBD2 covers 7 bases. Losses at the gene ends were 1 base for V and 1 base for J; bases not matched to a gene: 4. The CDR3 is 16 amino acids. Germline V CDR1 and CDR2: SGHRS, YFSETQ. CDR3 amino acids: CASSLLLAGNTGELFF. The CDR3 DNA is TGCGCCAGCAGCTTGTTGTTAGCGGGGAACACCGGGGAGCTGTTTTTT.

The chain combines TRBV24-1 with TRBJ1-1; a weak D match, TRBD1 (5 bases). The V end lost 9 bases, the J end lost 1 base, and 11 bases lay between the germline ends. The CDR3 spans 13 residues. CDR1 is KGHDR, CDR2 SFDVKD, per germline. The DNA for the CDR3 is TGTGCCACCCGGGGCTCAGCGAACACTGAAGCTTTCTTT. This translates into CATRGSANTEAFF.

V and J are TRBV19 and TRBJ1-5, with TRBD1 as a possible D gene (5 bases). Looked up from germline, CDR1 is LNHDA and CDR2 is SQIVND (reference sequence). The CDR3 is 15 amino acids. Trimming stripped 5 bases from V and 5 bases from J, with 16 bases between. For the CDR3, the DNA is TGTGCCAGTAGTTCCAGGGTTCTCCGGGATCAGCCCCAGCATTTT. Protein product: CASSSRVLRDQPQHF.

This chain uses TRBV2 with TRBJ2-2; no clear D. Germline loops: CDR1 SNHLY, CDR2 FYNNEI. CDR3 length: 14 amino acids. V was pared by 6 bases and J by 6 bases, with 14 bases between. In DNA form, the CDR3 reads TGTGCCAGCAGCGATAACAAAGGCGCCGGGGAGCTGTTTTTT. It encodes CASSDNKGAGELFF. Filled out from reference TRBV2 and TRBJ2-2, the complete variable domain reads EPEVTQTPSHQVTQMGQEVILRCVPISNHLYFYWYRQILGQKVEFLVSFYNNEISEKSEIFDDQFSVERPDGSNFTLKIRSTKLEDSAMYFCASSDNKGAGELFFGEGSRLTVL.

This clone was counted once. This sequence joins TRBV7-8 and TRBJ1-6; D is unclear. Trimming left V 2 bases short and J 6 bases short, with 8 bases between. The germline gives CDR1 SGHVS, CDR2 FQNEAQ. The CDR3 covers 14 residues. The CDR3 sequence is CASSLREGNSPLHF. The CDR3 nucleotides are TGTGCCAGCAGCTTAAGGGAAGGTAATTCACCCCTCCACTTT.

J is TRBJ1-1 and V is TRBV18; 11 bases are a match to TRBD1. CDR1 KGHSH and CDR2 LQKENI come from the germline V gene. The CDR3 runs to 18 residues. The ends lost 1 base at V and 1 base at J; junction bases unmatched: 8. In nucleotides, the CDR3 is TGTGCCAGCTCACCACAAGGACAGGGGGCCGGATCGAACACTGAAGCTTTCTTT. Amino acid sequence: CASSPQGQGAGSNTEAFF.

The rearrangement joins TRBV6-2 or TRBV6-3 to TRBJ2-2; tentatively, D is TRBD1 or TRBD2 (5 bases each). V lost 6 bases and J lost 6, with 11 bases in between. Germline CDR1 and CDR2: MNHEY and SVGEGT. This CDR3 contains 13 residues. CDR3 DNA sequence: TGTGCCAGCAGCGGCTGGGGGTCCGGGGAGCTGTTTTTT. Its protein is CASSGWGSGELFF.

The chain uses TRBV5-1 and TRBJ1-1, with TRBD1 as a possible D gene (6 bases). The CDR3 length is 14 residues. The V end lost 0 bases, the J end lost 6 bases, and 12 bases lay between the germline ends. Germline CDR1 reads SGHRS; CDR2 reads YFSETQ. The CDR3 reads CASSLGTGTAEAFF. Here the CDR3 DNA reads TGCGCCAGCAGCTTGGGCACAGGGACCGCTGAAGCTTTCTTT.

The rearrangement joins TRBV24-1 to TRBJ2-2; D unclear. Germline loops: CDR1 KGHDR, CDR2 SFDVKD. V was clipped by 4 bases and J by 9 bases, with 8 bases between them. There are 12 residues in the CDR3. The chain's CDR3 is CATSDPGRELFF. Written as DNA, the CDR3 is TGTGCCACCAGTGACCCCGGCAGGGAGCTGTTTTTT.

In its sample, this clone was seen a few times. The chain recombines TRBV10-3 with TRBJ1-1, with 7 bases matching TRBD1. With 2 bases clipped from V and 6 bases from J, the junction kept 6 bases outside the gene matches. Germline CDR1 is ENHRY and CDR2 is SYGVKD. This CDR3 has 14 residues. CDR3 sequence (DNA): TGTGCCATCAGTGAGCCCAGGGGGAGCGCTGAAGCTTTCTTT. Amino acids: CAISEPRGSAEAFF.

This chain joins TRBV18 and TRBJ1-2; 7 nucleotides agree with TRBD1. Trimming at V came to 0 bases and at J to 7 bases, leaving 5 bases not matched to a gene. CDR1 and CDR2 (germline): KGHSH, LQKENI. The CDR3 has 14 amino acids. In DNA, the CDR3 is TGTGCCAGCTCACCACCTGACAGGGAGTTTGGCTACACCTTC. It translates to CASSPPDREFGYTF.

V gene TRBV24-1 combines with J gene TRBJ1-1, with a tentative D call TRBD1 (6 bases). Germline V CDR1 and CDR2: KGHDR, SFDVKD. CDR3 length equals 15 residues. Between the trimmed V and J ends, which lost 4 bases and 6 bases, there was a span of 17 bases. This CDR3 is CATSDPTRGQSEAFF. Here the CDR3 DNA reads TGTGCCACCAGTGACCCAACCCGGGGGCAGTCTGAAGCTTTCTTT.